Following are 29 T cell receptor beta chains from one sample sequenced in a study of cytomegalovirus exposure and HLA in healthy donors. The PCR made use of 60 Vbeta and 13 Jbeta primers. TCRdb's table, derived via immunoSEQ multiplex PCR, lists solely in-frame clones and lacks some. The sample carries 80,000 to 130,000 clones, about 70% recorded once. Sequences were obtained from PBMCs. The receptor source for this set is a woman under 30 in good health and CMV-seropositive.

On this clone itself: The junction departs from germline at one end; a sequencing error may be responsible. The chain is built from TRBV7-7 and TRBJ2-3, with 16 nucleotides matching TRBD2. Germline CDR1 reads SSHAT; CDR2 reads FNYEAQ (reference sequence). This CDR3 has 15 residues. The CDR3: CASSPGLAGGDTQYF. Here the CDR3 DNA reads TGTGCTAGCAGCCCGGGACTAGCGGGAGGGGATACGCAGTATTTT.

The chain has TRBV28 and TRBJ2-1; D is uncertain. CDR1 and CDR2 (germline): MDHEN, SYDVKM. The CDR3 sequence is 16 residues long. V shed 5 bases and J shed 1 base, with 15 bases lying between them. CDR3 sequence (DNA): TGTGCCAGCAGTACCCTAGTTCCTCCTTCCTACAATGAGCAGTTCTTC. It yields the protein CASSTLVPPSYNEQFF.

This clone was found a few times. The chain combines TRBV25-1 with TRBJ2-2, with 12 nucleotides matching TRBD2. CDR1 and CDR2 from the germline V gene are MGHDK and SYGVNS. The CDR3 totals 15 residues. V trimming: 4 bases; J trimming: 3 bases; junction bases outside the gene matches: 0. CDR3 coding DNA: TGTGCCAGCAGTGCTAGCGGGAGGGACACCGGGGAGCTGTTTTTT. This codes for CASSASGRDTGELFF.

There are a few counts of this clone. V and J are TRBV7-3 and TRBJ1-1; a weak D match, TRBD1 (6 bases). The CDR3 spans 15 residues. Looked up from germline, CDR1 is SGHTA and CDR2 is FQGTGA. The V and J ends lost 2 bases and 3 bases respectively, with 13 bases between them. CDR3 bases: TGTGCCAGCAGCTTACAGGGGAGAGAAGACACTGAAGCTTTCTTT. Protein: CASSLQGREDTEAFF.

The rearrangement links TRBV5-3 to TRBJ1-3; D not certain. TRBV5-3 is sorted into the ORF group, with uncertain function. CDR3 length: 14 residues. V was clipped by 2 bases and J by 0 bases, with 6 bases between them. CDR3 sequence reads: CARSFYSSGNTIYF. Written as DNA, the CDR3 is TGTGCCAGAAGCTTCTATTCCTCTGGAAACACCATATATTTT.

The chain joins TRBV14 to TRBJ2-1, with TRBD2 matching over 8 bases. The CDR3 extends over 14 amino acids. Looked up from germline, CDR1 is SGHDN and CDR2 is FVKESK. The J segment lost 5 bases and the V segment lost 4 bases, leaving 4 bases of the junction unmatched. CDR3 region: CASSRLAGNNEQFF. The CDR3, as DNA: TGTGCCAGCAGCCGCCTAGCGGGCAACAATGAGCAGTTCTTC.

The chain carries TRBV30 and TRBJ2-5; D gene uncertain. The closer fit of TRBJ2-7 to the DNA end suggests the J call may be wrong. From germline, CDR1 is GTSNPN and CDR2 SVGIG (reference sequence). This CDR3 region has 12 residues. Here the CDR3 DNA reads TGTGCCTGGAGTGTACCCAACTACGAGCAGTACTTC. Its protein product is CAWSVPNYEQYF.

This chain joins TRBV9 and TRBJ2-1; TRBD2 aligns across 12 bases. Germline CDR1 reads SGDLS; CDR2 reads YYNGEE. J was trimmed by 7 bases and V by 0 bases; bases with no gene match: 5. This CDR3 is built from 16 residues. CDR3 residues: CASSVGRLAGVNEQFF. The CDR3 coding sequence is TGTGCCAGCAGCGTAGGTCGACTAGCGGGAGTTAATGAGCAGTTCTTC.

The chain uses TRBV2 and TRBJ1-1; perhaps TRBD1 as D (5 bases). The germline gives CDR1 SNHLY, CDR2 FYNNEI. This CDR3 is built from 13 residues. V was clipped by 7 bases and J by 4 bases, with 13 bases between them. CDR3 amino acids: CASTIRGGTEAFF. The CDR3 DNA reads TGTGCCAGCACAATAAGGGGTGGCACTGAAGCTTTCTTT.

The V and J genes are TRBV5-1 and TRBJ1-1; D is possibly TRBD1 (6 bases). The V and J ends lost 4 bases and 1 base respectively, with 17 bases between them. Per germline, CDR1 SGHRS and CDR2 YFSETQ. There are 16 residues in the CDR3. The CDR3 DNA follows: TGCGCCAGCAGCAAGGAGACCGGGACAACGAACACTGAAGCTTTCTTT. This sequence encodes CASSKETGTTNTEAFF.

This clone was detected only a few times. The V call is TRBV27, the J call TRBJ1-5; D possibly corresponds to TRBD1 (6 bases). This CDR3 contains 15 residues. V shed 4 bases and J shed 7 bases, with 17 bases lying between them. Germline CDR1 MNHEY, CDR2 SMNVEV (reference sequence). The CDR3 is CASSSKQGLIQPQHF. The CDR3 bases are TGTGCCAGCAGTTCTAAACAGGGCTTAATCCAGCCCCAGCATTTT.

The chain is built from TRBV19 and TRBJ2-3; 9 positions match TRBD2. V gave up 10 bases and J gave up 2 bases; unmatched junction bases: 7. Germline V gene lookup returns CDR1 LNHDA and CDR2 SQIVND (reference sequence). This CDR3 is 14 amino acids long. This CDR3 reads CATDASGVTDTQYF. CDR3 in DNA: TGTGCCACTGACGCTAGCGGGGTCACAGATACGCAGTATTTT.

The chain combines TRBV29-1 with TRBJ1-1, with D perhaps TRBD1 (6 bases). CDR3 length equals 13 residues. The ends were cut back, 7 bases at V and 0 bases at J, with 12 bases in the middle. Germline V gene sequence: CDR1 SQVTM, CDR2 ANQGSEA. In DNA form, the CDR3 reads TGCAGCGCCCGAACAGGGATGAACACTGAAGCTTTCTTT. Amino acid sequence: CSARTGMNTEAFF.

V and J are TRBV5-1 and TRBJ2-1; TRBD1 matches at 10 bases. V shed 3 bases and J 8 bases; nucleotides not matched to a gene: 5. The CDR3 loop spans 14 amino acids. Germline values: CDR1 SGHRS, CDR2 YFSETQ. The CDR3 protein is CASSSGTGVHEQFF. The CDR3 DNA sequence: TGCGCCAGCAGCTCCGGGACAGGGGTCCATGAGCAGTTCTTC.

This clone was detected a few times. The J gene is TRBJ2-7, the V gene TRBV4-1; D is perhaps TRBD2 (8 bases). CDR3 size: 16 residues. Germline loops: CDR1 MGHRA, CDR2 YSYEKL. The V and J ends lost 1 base and 3 bases respectively, with 16 bases between them. The CDR3: CASSQAGGDRRYEQYF. The CDR3 DNA follows: TGCGCCAGCAGCCAAGCGGGAGGGGACAGACGCTACGAGCAGTACTTC.

J is TRBJ2-7 and V is TRBV27, with D possibly being TRBD2 (6 bases). Germline V gene sequence: CDR1 MNHEY, CDR2 SMNVEV (reference sequence). The CDR3 has 13 residues. V was shortened by 3 bases and J by 6 bases, with 12 bases between the two germline ends. Here the CDR3 reads CASSFSNGGEQYF. The CDR3 nucleotides are TGTGCCAGCAGTTTCTCCAACGGGGGCGAGCAGTACTTC.

This chain joins TRBV19 and TRBJ1-5; D is perhaps TRBD1 (6 bases). V lost 6 bases to trimming and J lost 11 bases, with 20 bases between them. The CDR3 consists of 14 residues. CDR1 and CDR2 from the germline V gene are LNHDA and SQIVND (reference sequence). The CDR3 region has the DNA TGTGCCAGTAGGGACAGTGCCCTCAGGATGACCCAGCATTTT. This gives the protein CASRDSALRMTQHF.

This clone was seen once. The genes are TRBV11-3 and TRBJ2-2; D call uncertain. The V end lost 2 bases, the J end lost 6 bases, and 4 bases lay between the germline ends. The germline CDR1 and CDR2 sequences are SGHNT and YENEEA. The CDR3 consists of 12 residues. The CDR3, as DNA: TGTGCCAGCAGCTTAAACTCCGGGGAGCTGTTTTTT. It is translated as CASSLNSGELFF.

This chain links TRBV7-2 with TRBJ2-5; 9 bases match TRBD2. This CDR3 has 14 residues. CDR1 and CDR2 from the germline V gene are SGHTA and FQGNSA. V lost 5 bases to trimming and J lost 5 bases; unmatched junction nucleotides: 6. Here the CDR3 reads CASSEAGGGETQYF. For the CDR3, the DNA is TGTGCCAGCAGCGAAGCGGGAGGTGGGGAGACCCAGTACTTC.

The genes are TRBV11-2 and TRBJ1-2; D remains unclear. Trimming stripped 0 bases from V and 5 bases from J, with 13 bases between. Germline V gene sequence: CDR1 SGHAT, CDR2 FQNNGV. The CDR3 sequence is 15 residues long. CDR3 amino acids: CASSLERGIEYGYTF. DNA of the CDR3: TGTGCCAGCAGCTTAGAGCGGGGTATTGAGTATGGCTACACCTTC.

The chain carries TRBV5-1 and TRBJ1-4, with 9 bases fitting TRBD1. CDR1 and CDR2 from the germline V gene are SGHRS and YFSETQ. This CDR3 has 15 residues. The ends lost 4 bases at V and 8 bases at J; junction bases unmatched: 9. The CDR3, as DNA: TGCGCCAGCAGCGGGGGACAGGGAAGTAGGGAAAAACTGTTTTTT. Translated, it gives CASSGGQGSREKLFF.

The V gene is TRBV7-9, the J gene TRBJ2-3; 11 positions match TRBD2. Trimming took 5 bases from V and 4 from J; bases not matched to a gene: 8. CDR3 length: 16 amino acids. Germline V gives CDR1 SEHNR, CDR2 FQNEAQ (reference sequence). CDR3 residues: CASSIPSGRRSDTQYF. In nucleotides, the CDR3 is TGTGCCAGCAGCATCCCTAGCGGGAGGAGGTCAGATACGCAGTATTTT. Filled out from reference TRBV7-9 and TRBJ2-3, the complete variable domain reads DTGVSQNPRHKITKRGQNVTFRCDPISEHNRLYWYRQTLGQGPEFLTYFQNEAQLEKSRLLSDRFSAERPKGSFSTLEIQRTEQGDSAMYLCASSIPSGRRSDTQYFGPGTRLTVL.

The J gene is TRBJ2-7, the V gene TRBV4-3; TRBD2 matches at 7 bases. The V and J ends lost 1 base and 4 bases, in that order; junction bases with no gene match: 7. Germline V lookup: CDR1 LGHNA, CDR2 YSLEER. This CDR3 has 15 residues. CDR3 protein: CASSQVWEGRYEQYF. CDR3 bases: TGCGCCAGCAGCCAAGTGTGGGAGGGCCGGTACGAGCAGTACTTC.

This clone was recorded once. The gene calls are TRBV11-3 and TRBJ2-7; D is undetermined. Trimming took 6 bases from V and 1 from J, leaving 13 bases between them. Germline lookup yields CDR1 SGHNT and CDR2 YENEEA. The CDR3 runs 14 residues. DNA for the CDR3: TGTGCCAGCAGTCAGGATGAATGGTCCTACGAGCAGTACTTC. Translation: CASSQDEWSYEQYF.

For this clone: Compared with germline, one end of the junction differs, possibly owing to a read error. The rearrangement joins TRBV27 to TRBJ2-3, with 9 bases fitting TRBD2. The CDR3 spans 12 residues. Germline loops: CDR1 MNHEY, CDR2 SMNVEV (reference sequence). Here the CDR3 reads CASSLGASGVVF. In DNA form, the CDR3 reads TGTGCCAGCAGTTTAGGGGCTAGCGGGGTGGTTTTT.

The rearrangement links TRBV19 to TRBJ1-1; TRBD1 agrees at 10 bases. Looked up from germline, CDR1 is LNHDA and CDR2 is SQIVND (reference sequence). The CDR3 is 14 amino acids. V lost 5 bases, J lost 6 bases, and 6 bases stayed unmatched. The CDR3 loop is CASSGGQGKAEAFF. The CDR3 DNA reads TGTGCCAGTAGTGGGGGACAGGGGAAGGCTGAAGCTTTCTTT.

This clone was seen only once. The genes are TRBV5-1 and TRBJ2-1; no definite D call. Germline V gene lookup returns CDR1 SGHRS and CDR2 YFSETQ. V lost 4 bases, J lost 5 bases, and 10 bases lay in between. This CDR3 has 13 amino acids. The CDR3, as DNA: TGCGCCAGCAGCATCAACGAGAACAATGAGCAGTTCTTC. It encodes CASSINENNEQFF.

The chain is built from TRBV5-1 and TRBJ2-3; the match to TRBD2 covers 9 bases. The CDR3 has 14 amino acids. Unmatched junction bases numbered 4, after V lost 3 bases and J lost 5 bases. Germline CDR1 SGHRS, CDR2 YFSETQ. The CDR3 protein is CASSSGLAKDTQYF. The CDR3 DNA reads TGCGCCAGCAGCTCGGGACTAGCAAAAGATACGCAGTATTTT.

V and J are TRBV4-1 and TRBJ1-2; 9 bases agree with TRBD1. Per germline, CDR1 MGHRA and CDR2 YSYEKL. The CDR3 spans 15 residues. Unmatched junction bases numbered 3, after V lost 2 bases and J lost 2 bases. The CDR3 bases are TGCGCCAGCAGCCAACCGGGGACAGGGAACTATGGCTACACCTTC. Protein sequence: CASSQPGTGNYGYTF.